This TCR beta chain was sequenced in a study of T-cell reconstitution after alpha-beta-depleted transplantation in children. The germline CDR1 and CDR2 sequences are SNHLY and FYNNEI. This CDR3 contains 15 residues. Trimming pared 5 bases from V and 8 bases from J, leaving 19 bases between. TCRbeta library preparation incorporated unique molecular identifiers. MiXCR, applied by TCRdb to the PCR reads, yields one record per CDR3 protein. Here the sample spans some 640,000 distinct CDR3 sequences, 16% being singletons. This TCR was recovered from a human donor who donated a stem cell graft to a child with acute myeloid leukemia. The specimen comprised PBMCs from the stem cell graft donor, sampled from the stem cell graft. The chain has TRBV2 and TRBJ2-1; tentatively, D is TRBD2 (7 bases). CDR3 in DNA: TGTGCCAGCAGTCTGTATAGGGGGGGTTCAGATGAGCAGTTCTTC. Its translation is CASSLYRGGSDEQFF.